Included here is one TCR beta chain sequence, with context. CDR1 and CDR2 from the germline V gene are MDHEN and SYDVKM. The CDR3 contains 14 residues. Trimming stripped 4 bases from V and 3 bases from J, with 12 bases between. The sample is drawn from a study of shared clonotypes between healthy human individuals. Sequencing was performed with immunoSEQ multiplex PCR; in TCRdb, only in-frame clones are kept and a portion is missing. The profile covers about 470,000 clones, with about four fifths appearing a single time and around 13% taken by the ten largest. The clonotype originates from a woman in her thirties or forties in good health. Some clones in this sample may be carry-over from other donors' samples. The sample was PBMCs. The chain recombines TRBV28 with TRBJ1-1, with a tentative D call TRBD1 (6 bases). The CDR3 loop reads CASSSAGTYTEAFF. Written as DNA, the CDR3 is TGTGCCAGCAGTTCCGCCGGGACATACACTGAAGCTTTCTTT.